In this sample, the clone carrying this T cell receptor (beta chain) turned up once. Its target is not known. This CDR3 spans 17 amino acids. V shed 6 bases, J shed 1 base, and the junction held 9 bases outside the gene matches. The germline V gene has CDR1 SGHRS and CDR2 YFSETQ. This entry comes from a study of OX40 agonist ivuxolimab in advanced cancers. Study details: Prior checkpoint blockade (anti-PD-1, anti-PD-L1 or anti-CTLA-4) was permitted; approximately 40% had it.

General observations from the study: No antigen was identified for the clonally expanded peripheral T cells. Several nonresponders also turned out to have low normalized T-cell clonal expansion.

Data came from immunoSEQ multiplex PCR; TCRdb stores just in-frame clones and leaves some out. The sample carries fewer than 80,000 clones, 75% to 90% recorded once. Blood specimens came from baseline, cycle 4 day 1, and cycle 7 day 1. Source: CD4+ or CD8+ T cells sorted from blood, taken in a trial of the OX40 agonist ivuxolimab. The receptor's source is an adult with an advanced solid tumor such as melanoma, head and neck, liver or kidney cancer. The chain links TRBV5-1 to TRBJ2-2, with 10 bases that match TRBD2. CDR3 sequence reads: CASTGLAGAGNTGELFF. Here the CDR3 DNA reads TGCGCCAGCACTGGGCTAGCGGGGGCCGGGAACACCGGGGAGCTGTTTTTT.